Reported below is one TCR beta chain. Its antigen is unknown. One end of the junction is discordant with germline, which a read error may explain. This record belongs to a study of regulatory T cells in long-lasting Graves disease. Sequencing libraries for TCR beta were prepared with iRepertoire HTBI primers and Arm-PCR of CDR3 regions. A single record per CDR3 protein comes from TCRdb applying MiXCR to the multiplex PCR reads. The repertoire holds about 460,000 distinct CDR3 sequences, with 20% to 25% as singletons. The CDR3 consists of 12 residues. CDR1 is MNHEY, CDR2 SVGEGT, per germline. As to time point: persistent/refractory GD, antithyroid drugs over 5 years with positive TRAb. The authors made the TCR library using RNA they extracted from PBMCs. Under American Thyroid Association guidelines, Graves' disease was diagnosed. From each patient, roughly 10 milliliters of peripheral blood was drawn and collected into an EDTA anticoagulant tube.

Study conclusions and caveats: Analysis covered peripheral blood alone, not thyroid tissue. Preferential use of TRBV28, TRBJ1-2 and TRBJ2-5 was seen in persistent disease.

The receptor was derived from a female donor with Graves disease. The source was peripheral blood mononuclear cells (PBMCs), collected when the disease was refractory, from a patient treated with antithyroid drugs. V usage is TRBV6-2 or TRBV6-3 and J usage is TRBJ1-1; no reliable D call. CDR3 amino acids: CASKERYTEALF. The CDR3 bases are TGCGCCAGCAAAGAGAGGTACACTGAAGCTCTCTTT.